This T cell receptor (beta chain) was identified during a study of siplizumab effects on memory and regulatory T cells. This clone has more than one count but fewer than ten. There are 14 residues in the CDR3. Germline V gives CDR1 KGHSH, CDR2 LQKENI. The trim removed 6 bases at V and 1 base at J, leaving 4 bases unmatched. Measured with immunoSEQ multiplex PCR; TCRdb has only the in-frame clones, and not every one. The sample includes some 65,000 clones, about 90% seen only once; the top ten take about 1.7%. The TCR was taken from a human donor in good health. This chain joins TRBV18 and TRBJ2-3; 7 bases are a match to TRBD2. The material sequenced was Tregs sorted from blood. The CDR3: CASSGTSGTDTQYF. The CDR3 DNA sequence: TGTGCCAGCTCGGGAACTAGCGGCACAGATACGCAGTATTTT.